This T cell receptor beta chain was sequenced in a study of T cells expressing NK-cell markers. For the study at large: Sequencing of TCR beta repertoires drew on sorted CD3+CD56+NKG2C+, CD3+CD56+NKG2C- and CD3+CD56-NKG2C+ T cells. Out of eight donors sequenced, seven tested HCMV-seropositive and the remaining one seronegative.

As the method of synthesis, 5'RACE template switching with UMIs yielded TCR beta cDNA. TCRdb re-analyzed the 5' RACE reads; it lists each CDR3 protein once, without DNA. The sample data list about 160,000 distinct CDR3 sequences. This CDR3 region has 18 residues. Germline V gene data show CDR1 as SGHRS and CDR2 as YFSETQ. The chain combines TRBV5-1 with TRBJ2-2; TCRdb picks TRBD2, but there is no DNA to check that call. The receptor comes from a woman between 18 and 70 years old in good health. The source material was blood T cells: a sorted CD56 or NKG2C T cell subset, CD4+ or CD8+ T cells, or bulk PBMC T cells (not recorded which). The CDR3 protein is CASSSINRGGPNTGELFF. The whole variable domain, filled in from reference TRBV5-1 and TRBJ2-2, reads KAGVTQTPRYLIKTRGQQVTLSCSPISGHRSVSWYQQTPGQGLQFLFEYFSETQRNKGNFPGRFSGRQFSNSRSEMNVSTLELGDSALYLCASSSINRGGPNTGELFFGEGSRLTVL.